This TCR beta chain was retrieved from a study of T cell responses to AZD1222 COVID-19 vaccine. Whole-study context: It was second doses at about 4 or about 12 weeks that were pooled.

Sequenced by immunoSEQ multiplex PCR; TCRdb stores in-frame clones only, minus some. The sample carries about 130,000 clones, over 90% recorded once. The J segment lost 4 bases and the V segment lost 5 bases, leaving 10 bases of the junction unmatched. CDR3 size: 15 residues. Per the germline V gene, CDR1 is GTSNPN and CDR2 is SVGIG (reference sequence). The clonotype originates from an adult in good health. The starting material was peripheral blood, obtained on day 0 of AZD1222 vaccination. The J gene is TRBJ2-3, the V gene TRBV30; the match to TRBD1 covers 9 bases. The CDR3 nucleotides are TGTGCCTGGGGGCCCGACAGGGGGTGGGCAGATACGCAGTATTTT. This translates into CAWGPDRGWADTQYF.